This is a list of T cell receptor beta chains from one sample in a study of cytomegalovirus exposure and HLA in healthy donors. Assay: immunoSEQ multiplex PCR; the TCRdb copy retains only in-frame clones and omits some. The sample lists about 99,000 clones, roughly 85% seen once, with under 6.5% in the top ten. Material for sequencing was PBMCs. These receptors were taken from a man aged 60 to 75 in good health and CMV-seropositive. Both conserved end residues are part of each CDR3. D genes are given only for firm matches. Not every row has a clone size; where given, it reads once, few, many or a size class.

cdr3_aa: CASNRGGRELFF
cdr3_nt: TGTGCCAGCAACCGCGGGGGACGGGAGCTGTTTTTT
d_call: TRBD2
clone_size: -
j_call: TRBJ2-2
v_call: TRBV6-6

cdr3_aa: CASSQDRSYEQYF
cdr3_nt: TGCGCCAGCAGCCAAGACAGATCCTACGAGCAGTACTTC
d_call: -
clone_size: -
j_call: TRBJ2-7
v_call: TRBV4-3

cdr3_aa: CASSLIGQGANYGYTF
cdr3_nt: TGTGCCAGCAGTTTGATTGGACAGGGAGCTAACTATGGCTACACCTTC
d_call: TRBD1
clone_size: -
j_call: TRBJ1-2
v_call: TRBV6-5

cdr3_aa: CASSLPSGGAFRTQYF
cdr3_nt: TGTGCCAGCAGCTTGCCTAGCGGGGGGGCCTTCCGTACGCAGTATTTT
d_call: TRBD2
clone_size: -
j_call: TRBJ2-3
v_call: TRBV5-6

cdr3_aa: CASFFGGTDTQYF
cdr3_nt: TGTGCCAGCTTCTTCGGGGGGACAGATACGCAGTATTTT
d_call: TRBD2
clone_size: -
j_call: TRBJ2-3
v_call: TRBV7-2

cdr3_aa: CASSIYYRGLRMNTEAFF
cdr3_nt: TGTGCCAGCAGTATATACTACAGGGGCTTGCGGATGAACACTGAAGCTTTCTTT
d_call: TRBD1
clone_size: -
j_call: TRBJ1-1
v_call: TRBV27

cdr3_aa: CATQGLTYEQYF
cdr3_nt: TGTGCTACACAGGGTCTCACCTACGAGCAGTACTTC
d_call: -
clone_size: -
j_call: TRBJ2-7
v_call: TRBV12-5

cdr3_aa: CASSSGHGFFEQYF
cdr3_nt: TGTGCCAGCAGTTCGGGACATGGTTTCTTCGAGCAGTACTTC
d_call: -
clone_size: few
j_call: TRBJ2-7
v_call: TRBV6-1

cdr3_aa: CASSLALGAAETQYF
cdr3_nt: TGCGCCAGCAGCTTGGCTTTGGGGGCGGCAGAGACCCAGTACTTC
d_call: -
clone_size: once
j_call: TRBJ2-5
v_call: TRBV5-1

cdr3_aa: CASSFDRGPYEQYF
cdr3_nt: TGTGCCAGCAGCTTCGACAGGGGACCCTACGAGCAGTACTTC
d_call: TRBD1
clone_size: -
j_call: TRBJ2-7
v_call: TRBV7-6

cdr3_aa: CARSISGTSGVGELFF
cdr3_nt: TGTGCCAGAAGCATTTCCGGGACTAGCGGGGTAGGGGAGCTGTTTTTT
d_call: TRBD2
clone_size: -
j_call: TRBJ2-2
v_call: TRBV5-3

cdr3_aa: CASSFKGQETQYF
cdr3_nt: TGTGCCAGCAGTTTCAAGGGGCAAGAGACCCAGTACTTC
d_call: -
clone_size: -
j_call: TRBJ2-5
v_call: TRBV27

cdr3_aa: CASSSGFSNQPQHF
cdr3_nt: TGTGCCAGCAGTTCCGGGTTTAGCAATCAGCCCCAGCATTTT
d_call: -
clone_size: -
j_call: TRBJ1-5
v_call: TRBV27

cdr3_aa: CSVLTESYGYTF
cdr3_nt: TGCAGCGTCCTCACAGAGAGCTATGGCTACACCTTC
d_call: -
clone_size: -
j_call: TRBJ1-2
v_call: TRBV29-1

cdr3_aa: CATSRDRTGSTYEQYF
cdr3_nt: TGTGCCACCAGCAGAGATAGGACAGGGAGCACCTACGAGCAGTACTTC
d_call: TRBD1
clone_size: -
j_call: TRBJ2-7
v_call: TRBV15

cdr3_aa: CASSLTAGAFYEQYF
cdr3_nt: TGTGCCAGCAGCTTAACAGCGGGGGCCTTTTACGAGCAGTACTTC
d_call: TRBD2
clone_size: -
j_call: TRBJ2-7
v_call: TRBV7-2

cdr3_aa: CASRGPGQGEEGYTF
cdr3_nt: TGTGCCAGCAGGGGCCCGGGACAGGGTGAAGAAGGCTACACCTTC
d_call: TRBD1
clone_size: once
j_call: TRBJ1-2
v_call: TRBV6-6

cdr3_aa: CASSVGTGPYEQYF
cdr3_nt: TGTGCCAGCAGCGTAGGGACAGGGCCCTACGAGCAGTACTTC
d_call: TRBD1
clone_size: -
j_call: TRBJ2-7
v_call: TRBV9

cdr3_aa: CASSQGTSGGYQETQYF
cdr3_nt: TGTGCCAGCAGCCAAGGAACTAGCGGGGGGTACCAAGAGACCCAGTACTTC
d_call: TRBD2
clone_size: -
j_call: TRBJ2-5
v_call: TRBV4-2

cdr3_aa: CSVGTKTYNEQFF
cdr3_nt: TGCAGCGTCGGGACTAAGACCTACAATGAGCAGTTCTTC
d_call: TRBD2
clone_size: -
j_call: TRBJ2-1
v_call: TRBV29-1

cdr3_aa: CASSPLGAEQDTDTQYF
cdr3_nt: TGCGCCAGCAGCCCCCTAGGGGCCGAGCAAGACACAGATACGCAGTATTTT
d_call: -
clone_size: -
j_call: TRBJ2-3
v_call: TRBV5-1

cdr3_aa: CASSLPGEETQYF
cdr3_nt: TGTGCCAGCAGCTTACCAGGGGAAGAGACCCAGTACTTC
d_call: -
clone_size: -
j_call: TRBJ2-5
v_call: TRBV5-5

cdr3_aa: CASSFTGVAYANTGELFF
cdr3_nt: TGCGCCAGCAGCTTCACAGGGGTTGCGTACGCGAACACCGGGGAGCTGTTTTTT
d_call: TRBD1
clone_size: -
j_call: TRBJ2-2
v_call: TRBV5-1

cdr3_aa: CASKTGSTGELFF
cdr3_nt: TGCGCCAGCAAGACAGGGAGCACCGGGGAGCTGTTTTTT
d_call: TRBD1
clone_size: -
j_call: TRBJ2-2
v_call: TRBV5-1

cdr3_aa: CASSLVSTDEQYF
cdr3_nt: TGTGCCAGCAGCTTAGTAAGCACAGACGAGCAGTACTTC
d_call: -
clone_size: -
j_call: TRBJ2-7
v_call: TRBV7-9

cdr3_aa: CSELDSLTQYF
cdr3_nt: TGCAGTGAGCTAGACTCCCTGACCCAGTACTTC
d_call: -
clone_size: -
j_call: TRBJ2-5
v_call: TRBV20-1

cdr3_aa: CASTVGAANEKLFF
cdr3_nt: TGCGCCAGCACAGTAGGGGCGGCTAATGAAAAACTGTTTTTT
d_call: -
clone_size: -
j_call: TRBJ1-4
v_call: TRBV5-1

cdr3_aa: CASSRSGGNEQFF
cdr3_nt: TGTGCCAGTAGCCGATCAGGGGGGAATGAGCAGTTCTTC
d_call: -
clone_size: -
j_call: TRBJ2-1
v_call: TRBV19

cdr3_aa: CASTGGYNEQFF
cdr3_nt: TGTGCCAGTACTGGAGGGTACAATGAGCAGTTCTTC
d_call: -
clone_size: -
j_call: TRBJ2-1
v_call: TRBV19

cdr3_aa: CACRQGGNQPQHF
cdr3_nt: TGTGCCTGCAGACAGGGAGGCAATCAGCCCCAGCATTTT
d_call: TRBD1
clone_size: once
j_call: TRBJ1-5
v_call: TRBV30

cdr3_aa: CASSRWTGVGYGYTF
cdr3_nt: TGTGCCAGCAGCCGATGGACAGGGGTAGGGTATGGCTACACCTTC
d_call: TRBD1
clone_size: -
j_call: TRBJ1-2
v_call: TRBV14

cdr3_aa: CASSLQGQGREKLFF
cdr3_nt: TGCGCCAGCAGCTTGCAGGGACAGGGCCGCGAAAAACTGTTTTTT
d_call: TRBD1
clone_size: -
j_call: TRBJ1-4
v_call: TRBV5-1

cdr3_aa: CASSHVAGGHREQFF
cdr3_nt: TGCGCCAGCAGCCATGTAGCGGGGGGGCATCGTGAGCAGTTCTTC
d_call: TRBD2
clone_size: -
j_call: TRBJ2-1
v_call: TRBV4-3

cdr3_aa: CASSWGRQAQETQYF
cdr3_nt: TGTGCCAGCAGCTGGGGGCGACAGGCCCAAGAGACCCAGTACTTC
d_call: -
clone_size: -
j_call: TRBJ2-5
v_call: TRBV6-5

cdr3_aa: CASSLRQGAHNEQFF
cdr3_nt: TGTGCCAGCAGCTTGAGACAGGGGGCGCACAATGAGCAGTTCTTC
d_call: TRBD1
clone_size: -
j_call: TRBJ2-1
v_call: TRBV5-8

cdr3_aa: CASSLRGRGGPYEQYF
cdr3_nt: TGTGCCAGCAGCCTAAGGGGTCGCGGGGGGCCTTACGAGCAGTACTTC
d_call: TRBD2
clone_size: -
j_call: TRBJ2-7
v_call: TRBV7-3

cdr3_aa: CASSLGDSQYF
cdr3_nt: TGTGCCAGCAGCTTAGGGGACTCCCAGTACTTC
d_call: -
clone_size: -
j_call: TRBJ2-5
v_call: TRBV7-2

cdr3_aa: CASSLGRDTPYNEQFF
cdr3_nt: TGTGCCAGCAGCTTAGGGAGGGATACTCCCTACAATGAGCAGTTCTTC
d_call: -
clone_size: -
j_call: TRBJ2-1
v_call: TRBV11-3

cdr3_aa: CASSFEGARNIQYF
cdr3_nt: TGTGCCAGCAGCTTCGAGGGGGCCAGAAACATTCAGTACTTC
d_call: TRBD1
clone_size: once
j_call: TRBJ2-4
v_call: TRBV5-4

cdr3_aa: CASSLAAGGPFEQFF
cdr3_nt: TGTGCCAGCAGCCTCGCAGCGGGGGGCCCATTTGAGCAGTTCTTC
d_call: TRBD2
clone_size: -
j_call: TRBJ2-1
v_call: TRBV14

cdr3_aa: CASSESLAPQETQYF
cdr3_nt: TGCGCCAGCAGTGAGTCGCTAGCGCCTCAAGAGACCCAGTACTTC
d_call: -
clone_size: -
j_call: TRBJ2-5
v_call: TRBV10-2

cdr3_aa: CASSLEEGSGYTF
cdr3_nt: TGCGCCAGCAGCTTGGAAGAGGGCTCCGGCTACACCTTC
d_call: -
clone_size: once
j_call: TRBJ1-2
v_call: TRBV5-1

cdr3_aa: CASSQDRFANTGELFF
cdr3_nt: TGCGCCAGCAGCCAAGACAGATTCGCGAACACCGGGGAGCTGTTTTTT
d_call: -
clone_size: few
j_call: TRBJ2-2
v_call: TRBV5-1

cdr3_aa: CATSRDRYSNTEAFF
cdr3_nt: TGTGCCACCAGCAGAGATCGGTACAGTAACACTGAAGCTTTCTTT
d_call: -
clone_size: once
j_call: TRBJ1-1
v_call: TRBV15

cdr3_aa: CASSLAQGTNTEAFF
cdr3_nt: TGTGCCAGCAGCTTGGCCCAGGGGACGAACACTGAAGCTTTCTTT
d_call: -
clone_size: -
j_call: TRBJ1-1
v_call: TRBV5-6

cdr3_aa: CASSHGSGGSSYNEQFF
cdr3_nt: TGCGCCAGCAGCCACGGTAGCGGGGGGTCCTCCTACAATGAGCAGTTCTTC
d_call: TRBD2
clone_size: once
j_call: TRBJ2-1
v_call: TRBV4-1

cdr3_aa: CASSQGTLNTEAFF
cdr3_nt: TGCGCCAGCAGCCAGGGGACATTGAACACTGAAGCTTTCTTT
d_call: -
clone_size: -
j_call: TRBJ1-1
v_call: TRBV5-1